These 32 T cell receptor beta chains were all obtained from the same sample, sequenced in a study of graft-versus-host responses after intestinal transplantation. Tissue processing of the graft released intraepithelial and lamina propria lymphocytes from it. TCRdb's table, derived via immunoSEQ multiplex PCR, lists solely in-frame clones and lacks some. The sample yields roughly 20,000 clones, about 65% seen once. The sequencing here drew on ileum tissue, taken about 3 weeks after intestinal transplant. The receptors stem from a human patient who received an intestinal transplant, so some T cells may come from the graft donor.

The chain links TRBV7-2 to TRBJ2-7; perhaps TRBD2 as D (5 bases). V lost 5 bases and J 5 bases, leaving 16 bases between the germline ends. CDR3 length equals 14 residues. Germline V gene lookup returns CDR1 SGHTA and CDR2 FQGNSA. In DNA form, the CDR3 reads TGTGCCAGCAGCACATGGGGTTCGGGAAACGAGCAGTACTTC. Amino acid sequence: CASSTWGSGNEQYF.

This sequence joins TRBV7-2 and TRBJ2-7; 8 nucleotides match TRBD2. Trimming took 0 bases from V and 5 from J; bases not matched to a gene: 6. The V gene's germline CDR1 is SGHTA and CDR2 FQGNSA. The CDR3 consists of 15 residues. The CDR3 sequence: CASSLAPGLGHEQYF. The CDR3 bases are TGTGCCAGCAGCTTAGCGCCGGGACTAGGGCACGAGCAGTACTTC.

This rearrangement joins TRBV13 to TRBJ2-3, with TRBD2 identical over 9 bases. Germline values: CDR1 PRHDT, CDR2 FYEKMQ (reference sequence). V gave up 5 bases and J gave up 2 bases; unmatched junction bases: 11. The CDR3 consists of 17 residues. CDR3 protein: CASSLWEAGGYTDTQYF. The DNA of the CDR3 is TGTGCCAGCAGCCTATGGGAAGCGGGGGGATACACAGATACGCAGTATTTT.

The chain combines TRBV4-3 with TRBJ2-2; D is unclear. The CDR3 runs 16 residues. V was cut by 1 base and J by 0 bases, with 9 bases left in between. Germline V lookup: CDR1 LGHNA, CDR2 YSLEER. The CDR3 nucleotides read TGCGCCAGCAGCCAAGTCGTCGTCGCGAACACCGGGGAGCTGTTTTTT. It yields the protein CASSQVVVANTGELFF.

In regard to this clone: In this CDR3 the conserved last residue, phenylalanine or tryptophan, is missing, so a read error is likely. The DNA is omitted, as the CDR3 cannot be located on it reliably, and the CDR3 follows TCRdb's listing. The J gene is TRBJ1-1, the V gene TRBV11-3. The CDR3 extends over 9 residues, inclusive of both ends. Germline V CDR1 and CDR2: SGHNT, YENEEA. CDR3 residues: CASGRPTAG.

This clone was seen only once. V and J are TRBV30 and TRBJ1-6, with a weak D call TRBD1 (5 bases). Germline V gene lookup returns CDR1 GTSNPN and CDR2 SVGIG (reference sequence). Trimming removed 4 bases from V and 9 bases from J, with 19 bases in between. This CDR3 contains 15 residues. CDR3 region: CAWTPNSGYGSPLHF. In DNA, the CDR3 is TGTGCCTGGACCCCAAACTCAGGGTATGGTTCACCCCTCCACTTT.

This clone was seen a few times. The CDR3 protein is CASSMTGTGYNEAFF. In DNA, the CDR3 is TGTGCCAGCAGTATGACAGGGACAGGATACAACGAAGCTTTCTTT. The V and J genes are TRBV6-1 and TRBJ1-1; 8 nucleotides line up with TRBD1. CDR1 and CDR2 from the germline V gene are MNHNS and SASEGT. The V and J ends lost 5 bases and 8 bases, in that order; junction bases with no gene match: 13. The length of the CDR3 is 15 residues.

The CDR3 sequence is CASSSARLYRERHQPQHF. As DNA, the CDR3 is TGTGCCAGCAGCTCAGCACGATTGTACAGGGAACGCCATCAGCCCCAGCATTTT. The chain is built from TRBV5-5 and TRBJ1-5, with D perhaps TRBD1 (6 bases). The germline V gene encodes CDR1 SGHKS and CDR2 YYEKEE (reference sequence). The V end lost 3 bases, the J end lost 5 bases, and 24 bases lay between the germline ends. The CDR3 runs 18 residues.

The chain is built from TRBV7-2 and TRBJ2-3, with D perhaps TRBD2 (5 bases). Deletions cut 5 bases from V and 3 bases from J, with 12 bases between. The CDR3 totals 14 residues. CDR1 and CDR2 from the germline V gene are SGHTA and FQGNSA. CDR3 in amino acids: CASSGTSLTDTQYF. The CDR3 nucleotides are TGTGCCAGCAGCGGAACTAGTTTGACAGATACGCAGTATTTT.

Written as DNA, the CDR3 is TGTGCCAGCAGCTCAGGGTTTGCGGCTGAAGCTTTCTTT. Translated: CASSSGFAAEAFF. The chain employs TRBV7-6 and TRBJ1-1; tentatively, D is TRBD1 (5 bases). Trimming removed 4 bases from V and 6 bases from J, with 12 bases in between. In germline, CDR1 is SGHVS, CDR2 FNYEAQ. The CDR3 is made up of 13 amino acids.

CDR3 sequence: CASSTSETQYF. The CDR3 DNA follows: TGTGCCAGTTCTACCTCGGAGACCCAGTACTTC. This chain connects TRBV25-1 to TRBJ2-5; D ambiguous. Germline V gives CDR1 MGHDK, CDR2 SYGVNS. CDR3 length: 11 amino acids. Trimming left V 9 bases short and J 5 bases short, with 10 bases between. The variable domain in full, with the rest retrieved from reference TRBV25-1 and TRBJ2-5, is EADIYQTPRYLVIGTGKKITLECSQTMGHDKMYWYQQDPGMELHLIHYSYGVNSTEKGDLSSESTVSRIRTEHFPLTLESARPSHTSQYLCASSTSETQYFGPGTRLLVL.

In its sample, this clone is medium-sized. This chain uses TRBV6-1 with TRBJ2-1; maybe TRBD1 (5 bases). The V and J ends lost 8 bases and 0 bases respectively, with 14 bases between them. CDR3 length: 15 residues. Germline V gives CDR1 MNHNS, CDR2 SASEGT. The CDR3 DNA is TGTGCCAGCTGGGGCGCACTTGGCTCCTACAATGAGCAGTTCTTC. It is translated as CASWGALGSYNEQFF.

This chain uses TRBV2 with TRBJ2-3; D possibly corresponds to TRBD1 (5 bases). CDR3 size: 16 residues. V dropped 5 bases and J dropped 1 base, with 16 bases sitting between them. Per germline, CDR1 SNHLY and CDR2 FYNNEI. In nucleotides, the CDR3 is TGTGCCAGCAGTTGGGGCCGCAGGGCGGGCACAGATACGCAGTATTTT. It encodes CASSWGRRAGTDTQYF.

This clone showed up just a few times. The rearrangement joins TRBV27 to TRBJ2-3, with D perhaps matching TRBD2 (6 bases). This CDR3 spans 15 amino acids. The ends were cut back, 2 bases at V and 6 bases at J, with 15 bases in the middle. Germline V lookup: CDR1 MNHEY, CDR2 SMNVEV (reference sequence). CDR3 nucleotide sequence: TGTGCCAGCAGTTTAGTCCTCGGGAGTAGCGATACGCAGTATTTT. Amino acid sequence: CASSLVLGSSDTQYF.

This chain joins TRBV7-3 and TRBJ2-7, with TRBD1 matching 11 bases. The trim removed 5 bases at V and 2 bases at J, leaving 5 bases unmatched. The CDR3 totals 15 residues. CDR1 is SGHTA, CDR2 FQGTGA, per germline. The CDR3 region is CASSPQDRGPYEQYF. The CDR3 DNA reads TGTGCCAGCAGCCCCCAGGACAGGGGGCCCTACGAGCAGTACTTC. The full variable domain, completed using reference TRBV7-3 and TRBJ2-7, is GAGVSQTPSNKVTEKGKYVELRCDPISGHTALYWYRQSLGQGPEFLIYFQGTGAADDSGLPNDRFFAVRPEGSVSTLKIQRTERGDSAVYLCASSPQDRGPYEQYFGPGTRLTVT.

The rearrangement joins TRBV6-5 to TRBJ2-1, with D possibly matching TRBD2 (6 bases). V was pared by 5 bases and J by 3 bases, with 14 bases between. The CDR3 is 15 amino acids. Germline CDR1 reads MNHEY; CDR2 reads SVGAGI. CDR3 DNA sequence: TGTGCCAGCAGTGTGGTCGGCGGGGACTACAATGAGCAGTTCTTC. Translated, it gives CASSVVGGDYNEQFF.

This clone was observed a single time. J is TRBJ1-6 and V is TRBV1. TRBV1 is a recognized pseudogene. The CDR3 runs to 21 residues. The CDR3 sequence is CTSSQDGRPQDLNGKCSPLHF. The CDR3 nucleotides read TGCACCAGCAGCCAAGATGGGAGGCCACAGGATCTTAATGGTAAGTGTTCACCCCTCCACTTT.

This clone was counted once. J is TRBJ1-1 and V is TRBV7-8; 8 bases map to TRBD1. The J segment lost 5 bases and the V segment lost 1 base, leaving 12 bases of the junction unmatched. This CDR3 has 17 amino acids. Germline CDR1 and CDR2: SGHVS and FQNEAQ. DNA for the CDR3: TGTGCCAGCAGCTTAGTGTTTGTTCCAGGGGGCGGGACTGAAGCTTTCTTT. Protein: CASSLVFVPGGGTEAFF.

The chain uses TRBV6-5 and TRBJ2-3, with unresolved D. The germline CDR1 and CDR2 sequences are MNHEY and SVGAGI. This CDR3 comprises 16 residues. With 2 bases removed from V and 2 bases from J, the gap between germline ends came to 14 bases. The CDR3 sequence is CASSYPTAEHTDTQYF. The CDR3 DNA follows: TGTGCCAGCAGTTACCCGACGGCGGAGCACACAGATACGCAGTATTTT.

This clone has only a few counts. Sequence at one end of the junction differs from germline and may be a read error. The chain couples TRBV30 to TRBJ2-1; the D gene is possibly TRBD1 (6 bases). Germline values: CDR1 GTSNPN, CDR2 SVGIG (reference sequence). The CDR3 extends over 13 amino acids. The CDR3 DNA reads TGTGCCTGGAGTGGGACAGCTTACAATGAGCTGTTCTTC. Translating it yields CAWSGTAYNELFF.

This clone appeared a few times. As DNA, the CDR3 is TGTGCCAGCACCAAAGGAGGGCGGTCTGGGGCCAACGTCCTGACTTTC. Its translation: CASTKGGRSGANVLTF. The J gene is TRBJ2-6, the V gene TRBV7-9; a weak D match, TRBD2 (6 bases). Per germline, CDR1 SEHNR and CDR2 FQNEAQ (reference sequence). Trimming cost V 7 bases and J 1 base, with 14 bases left between them. The CDR3 sequence is 16 residues long.

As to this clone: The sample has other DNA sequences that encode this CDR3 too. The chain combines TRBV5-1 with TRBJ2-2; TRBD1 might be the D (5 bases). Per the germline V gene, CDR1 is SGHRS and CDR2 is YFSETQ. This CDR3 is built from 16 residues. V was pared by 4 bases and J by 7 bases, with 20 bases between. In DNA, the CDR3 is TGCGCCAGCAGCCACCCCTGGCAGGGTTTATTCGGGGAGCTGTTTTTT. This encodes CASSHPWQGLFGELFF. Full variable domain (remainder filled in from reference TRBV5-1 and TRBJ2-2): KAGVTQTPRYLIKTRGQQVTLSCSPISGHRSVSWYQQTPGQGLQFLFEYFSETQRNKGNFPGRFSGRQFSNSRSEMNVSTLELGDSALYLCASSHPWQGLFGELFFGEGSRLTVL.

The CDR3 sequence is CASSHIRANTEAFF. The CDR3 nucleotides are TGTGCCAGCAGCCACATCAGGGCGAACACTGAAGCTTTCTTT. The chain recombines TRBV16 with TRBJ1-1, with D possibly matching TRBD1 (5 bases). Trimming removed 3 bases from V and 1 base from J, with 9 bases in between. CDR1 and CDR2 (germline): KGHSY, FQNENV. This CDR3 contains 14 residues.

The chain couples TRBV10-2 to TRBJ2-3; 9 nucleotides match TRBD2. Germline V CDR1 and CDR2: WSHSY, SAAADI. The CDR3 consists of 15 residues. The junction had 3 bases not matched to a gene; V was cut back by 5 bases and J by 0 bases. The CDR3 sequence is CASSLAGRSTDTQYF. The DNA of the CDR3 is TGCGCCAGCAGTCTAGCGGGGAGAAGCACAGATACGCAGTATTTT.

The CDR3 DNA follows: TGTGCCAGCAGCCCGGGGGGGGCGAGCTATGGCTACACCTTC. It is translated as CASSPGGASYGYTF. The chain joins TRBV5-4 to TRBJ1-2; D perhaps matches TRBD1 (6 bases). The V end lost 4 bases, the J end lost 4 bases, and 14 bases lay between the germline ends. This CDR3 is 14 amino acids long. Germline V lookup: CDR1 SGHNT, CDR2 YYREEE (reference sequence). Looking up the rest from reference TRBV5-4 and TRBJ1-2 gives the full variable domain: ETGVTQSPTHLIKTRGQQVTLRCSSQSGHNTVSWYQQALGQGPQFIFQYYREEENGRGNFPPRFSGLQFPNYSSELNVNALELDDSALYLCASSPGGASYGYTFGSGTRLTVV.

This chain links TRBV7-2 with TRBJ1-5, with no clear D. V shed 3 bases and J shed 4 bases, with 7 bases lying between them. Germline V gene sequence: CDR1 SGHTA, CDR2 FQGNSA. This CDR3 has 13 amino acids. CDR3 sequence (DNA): TGTGCCAGCAGCTTCCCGGGTAATCAGCCCCAGCATTTT. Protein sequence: CASSFPGNQPQHF.

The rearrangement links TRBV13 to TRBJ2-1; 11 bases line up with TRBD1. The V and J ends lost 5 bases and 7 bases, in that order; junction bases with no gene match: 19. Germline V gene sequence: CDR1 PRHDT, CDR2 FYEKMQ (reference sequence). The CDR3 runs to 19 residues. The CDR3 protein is CASSEGQGVPGLAGNEQFF. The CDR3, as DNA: TGTGCCAGCAGCGAGGGACAGGGGGTCCCGGGACTAGCCGGGAATGAGCAGTTCTTC.

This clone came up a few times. Here the CDR3 reads CASSYWRGGPYEQYF. The DNA of the CDR3 is TGTGCCAGCAGTTACTGGCGGGGGGGTCCTTACGAGCAGTACTTC. This rearrangement joins TRBV6-5 to TRBJ2-7; TRBD2 matches at 9 bases. The trim removed 1 base at V and 4 bases at J, leaving 5 bases unmatched. This CDR3 region has 15 residues. The V gene's germline CDR1 is MNHEY and CDR2 SVGAGI.

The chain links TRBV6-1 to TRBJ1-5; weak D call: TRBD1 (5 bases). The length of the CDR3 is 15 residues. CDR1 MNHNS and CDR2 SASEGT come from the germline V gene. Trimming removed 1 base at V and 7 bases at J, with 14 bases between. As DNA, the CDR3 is TGTGCCAGCAGTGAAGAGGCTGATTGGGGCCAGCCCCAGCATTTT. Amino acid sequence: CASSEEADWGQPQHF.

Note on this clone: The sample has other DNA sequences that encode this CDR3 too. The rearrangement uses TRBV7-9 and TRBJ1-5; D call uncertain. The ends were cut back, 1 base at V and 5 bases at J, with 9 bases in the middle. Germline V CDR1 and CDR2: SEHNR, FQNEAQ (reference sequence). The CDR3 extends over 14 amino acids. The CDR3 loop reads CASSLGDSDQPQHF. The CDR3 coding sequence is TGTGCCAGCAGCTTAGGAGACTCGGATCAGCCCCAGCATTTT.

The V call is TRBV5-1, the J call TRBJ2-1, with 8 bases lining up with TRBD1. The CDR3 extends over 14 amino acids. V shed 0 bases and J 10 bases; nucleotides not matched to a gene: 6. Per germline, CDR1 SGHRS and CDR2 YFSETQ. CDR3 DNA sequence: TGCGCCAGCAGCTTGGGGACAGGGTATCTGGAGCAGTTCTTC. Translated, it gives CASSLGTGYLEQFF.

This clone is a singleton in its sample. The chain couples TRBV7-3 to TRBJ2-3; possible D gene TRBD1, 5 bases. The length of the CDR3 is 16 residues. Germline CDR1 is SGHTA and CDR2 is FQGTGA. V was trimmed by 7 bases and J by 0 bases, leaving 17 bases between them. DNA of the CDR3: TGTGCCAGCAACCCGACAGTCACCCCCAGCACAGATACGCAGTATTTT. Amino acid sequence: CASNPTVTPSTDTQYF.